This T cell receptor beta chain was obtained from a study of vaccination and CD4 T cells after COVID-19. Study-wide results and limits: The authors studied relatively few convalescent patients and analyzed no early post-infection timepoints. Convalescent patients gained a median approximately 90% of their reactive clones only post-vaccination.

By share of the sample, this clonotype is large. Its matching antigen is unknown. With the Oncomine TCR Beta short-read assay, DNA from cultured CD4+ T cells was sequenced. From the PCR reads, TCRdb called clonotypes with MiXCR, one entry per CDR3 protein. The sample contains 1,500 or so distinct CDR3 sequences, around 14% of which appear only once. Treatment noted: roughly 10-day PBMC culture with coronavirus spike peptide pools or control peptides (ViraFEST assay). CD4+ T cells that came from the unexposed donor were collected before the COVID-19 pandemic (2011-2018). Once peptide pools had expanded antigen-specific T cells, ViraFEST sequenced TCRs. It was after more than 9 days of culture that CD4+ T cells were isolated by negative selection. Trimming left V 0 bases short and J 5 bases short, with 17 bases between. Germline V gene lookup returns CDR1 LNHNV and CDR2 YYDKDF (reference sequence). The CDR3 loop spans 17 amino acids.

The sequence derives from a human donor in good health. The sample taken for sequencing was CD4+ T cells from blood, cultured in vitro. The chain joins TRBV15 to TRBJ1-5; tentative D call: TRBD1 (5 bases). The CDR3 bases are TGTGCCACCAGCAGAGAATTTGGCAGGGTAGGTTATCAGCCCCAGCATTTT. Its translation is CATSREFGRVGYQPQHF.